Following are 25 T cell receptor beta chains from one sample sequenced in a study of blood T cell repertoires in COVID-19. The protocol was immunoSEQ multiplex PCR, while the TCRdb copy is restricted to in-frame clones and leaves out a portion. This sample has some 35,000 clones, with roughly 84% found just once. Sequencing used peripheral blood. These TCRs come from a man aged 65 to 79 with active COVID-19.

The rearrangement joins TRBV5-1 to TRBJ2-3; 7 bases match TRBD2. J was trimmed by 0 bases and V by 1 base; bases with no gene match: 5. CDR1 and CDR2 from the germline V gene are SGHRS and YFSETQ. The CDR3 extends over 16 amino acids. The CDR3 DNA follows: TGCGCCAGCAGCTTGCCAGCGGGGATTAGCACAGATACGCAGTATTTT. Residues: CASSLPAGISTDTQYF.

V is TRBV19 and J is TRBJ1-1, with D uncertain. The germline V gene encodes CDR1 LNHDA and CDR2 SQIVND (reference sequence). The V end was cut by 5 bases, the J end by 7 bases, with 8 bases between. CDR3 length equals 11 residues. CDR3 sequence reads: CASSRDVEAFF. CDR3 in DNA: TGTGCCAGTAGTCGAGATGTTGAAGCTTTCTTT.

V gene TRBV18 combines with J gene TRBJ2-5, with 8 nucleotides matching TRBD1. CDR1 KGHSH and CDR2 LQKENI come from the germline V gene. The CDR3 is 14 residues long. J lost 5 bases, V lost 4 bases, and 6 bases had no gene match. The CDR3 spells CASSRGQGAETQYF. CDR3 nucleotide sequence: TGTGCCAGCTCACGAGGACAGGGTGCTGAGACCCAGTACTTC. Full variable domain (rest looked up from reference TRBV18 and TRBJ2-5): NAGVMQNPRHLVRRRGQEARLRCSPMKGHSHVYWYRQLPEEGLKFMVYLQKENIIDESGMPKERFSAEFPKEGPSILRIQQVVRGDSAAYFCASSRGQGAETQYFGPGTRLLVL.

The sample holds one count of this clone. This rearrangement joins TRBV13 to TRBJ2-1, with 14 bases that match TRBD2. Germline-derived CDR1 and CDR2 are PRHDT and FYEKMQ (reference sequence). V shed 4 bases, J shed 5 bases, and the junction held 1 base outside the gene matches. The CDR3 is 15 amino acids. The DNA for the CDR3 is TGTGCCAGCAGCTCGGGACTAGCGGGGGACAATGAGCAGTTCTTC. Its translation is CASSSGLAGDNEQFF.

The J gene is TRBJ2-7, the V gene TRBV11-2; D is possibly TRBD1 (5 bases). CDR3 length: 14 amino acids. V was shortened by 1 base and J by 0 bases, with 7 bases between the two germline ends. Looked up from germline, CDR1 is SGHAT and CDR2 is FQNNGV. The CDR3 sequence is CASSLGTNSYEQYF. CDR3 DNA: TGTGCCAGCAGCTTAGGGACAAACTCCTACGAGCAGTACTTC.

The chain has TRBV3-1 (or the pseudogene TRBV3-2) and TRBJ1-2; D is perhaps TRBD1 (6 bases). CDR1 is LGHDT, CDR2 YNNKEL, per germline (reference sequence). V lost 4 bases and J 4 bases, leaving 19 bases between the germline ends. The CDR3 totals 16 residues. CDR3 region: CASSPVVGAPVYGYTF. The CDR3 DNA reads TGTGCCAGCAGCCCAGTTGTGGGGGCGCCGGTCTATGGCTACACCTTC.

The CDR3 loop is CSVSTGLGETQYF. CDR3 sequence (DNA): TGCAGCGTTTCGACAGGGCTGGGGGAGACCCAGTACTTC. V and J are TRBV29-1 and TRBJ2-5; TRBD1 matches at 7 bases. The trim removed 5 bases at V and 5 bases at J, leaving 8 bases unmatched. This CDR3 is 13 amino acids long. From germline, CDR1 is SQVTM and CDR2 ANQGSEA.

The chain has TRBV6-5 and TRBJ2-7, with TRBD1 identical over 8 bases. V shed 7 bases and J 0 bases; nucleotides not matched to a gene: 8. Germline V CDR1 and CDR2: MNHEY, SVGAGI. CDR3 length: 15 amino acids. In DNA form, the CDR3 reads TGTGCCAGCACCGCGACAGGGGCGAGCTCCTACGAGCAGTACTTC. It translates to CASTATGASSYEQYF.

The chain couples TRBV28 to TRBJ1-3, with D uncertain. The CDR3 spans 18 residues. CDR1 and CDR2 from the germline V gene are MDHEN and SYDVKM. Trimming stripped 6 bases from V and 0 bases from J, with 21 bases between. CDR3 nucleotides: TGTGCCAGCAGCCCCTGGAGCGCAGTAGGCGTCTCTGGAAACACCATATATTTT. Protein sequence: CASSPWSAVGVSGNTIYF.

The CDR3 sequence is CASSPSRDVGSPLHF. The CDR3 coding sequence is TGTGCCAGCTCACCATCCAGGGATGTGGGTTCACCCCTCCACTTT. The rearrangement uses TRBV18 and TRBJ1-6, with TRBD1 as a possible D gene (5 bases). The germline V gene encodes CDR1 KGHSH and CDR2 LQKENI. Trimming cost V 2 bases and J 9 bases, with 14 bases left between them. The CDR3 contains 15 residues.

This chain links TRBV27 with TRBJ2-7, with D possibly being TRBD1 (6 bases). Germline lookup yields CDR1 MNHEY and CDR2 SMNVEV (reference sequence). Trimming removed 4 bases at V and 5 bases at J, with 15 bases between. The CDR3 loop spans 14 amino acids. The CDR3 loop reads CASSWVATGHEQYF. As DNA, the CDR3 is TGTGCCAGCAGTTGGGTGGCCACAGGGCACGAGCAGTACTTC.

In its sample, this clone was seen a few times. V is TRBV19 and J is TRBJ1-1; possible D gene TRBD1, 6 bases. The CDR3 spans 13 residues. Trimming cost V 7 bases and J 8 bases, with 17 bases left between them. Germline-derived CDR1 and CDR2 are LNHDA and SQIVND (reference sequence). The chain's CDR3 is CASIPLTGREAFF. The CDR3 DNA reads TGTGCCAGTATCCCCTTGACAGGACGAGAAGCTTTCTTT.

The chain joins TRBV7-7 to TRBJ2-1; 11 nucleotides agree with TRBD2. With 4 bases clipped from V and 6 bases from J, the junction kept 5 bases outside the gene matches. Germline lookup yields CDR1 SSHAT and CDR2 FNYEAQ (reference sequence). CDR3 size: 15 residues. The CDR3 reads CASSSGTSGTNEQFF. The CDR3, as DNA: TGTGCCAGCAGCTCCGGGACTAGCGGAACCAATGAGCAGTTCTTC.

The chain uses TRBV27 and TRBJ2-1; 7 bases align to TRBD2. The CDR3 runs 18 residues. Germline CDR1 MNHEY, CDR2 SMNVEV (reference sequence). Trimming removed 2 bases from V and 0 bases from J; junction bases left unmatched: 10. For the CDR3, the DNA is TGTGCCAGCAGTTTACCCCCTCTAGCGGCCTTCTCCTACAATGAGCAGTTCTTC. This codes for CASSLPPLAAFSYNEQFF.

The chain combines TRBV6-1 with TRBJ2-7, with D possibly TRBD1 on 6 matching bases. CDR1 is MNHNS and CDR2 is SASEGT in the germline V gene. The CDR3 sequence is 15 residues long. Deletions cut 2 bases from V and 2 bases from J, with 13 bases between. CDR3 sequence reads: CASSEFGQSAYEQYF. CDR3 nucleotides: TGTGCCAGCAGTGAATTTGGACAGAGTGCCTACGAGCAGTACTTC.

This sequence joins TRBV2 and TRBJ2-7; TRBD2 matches 10 bases. V lost 2 bases, J lost 3 bases, and 4 bases stayed unmatched. Germline V gene sequence: CDR1 SNHLY, CDR2 FYNNEI. This CDR3 has 15 amino acids. Here the CDR3 DNA reads TGTGCCAGCAGTGAACTAGCGGGGGCCCTCTACGAGCAGTACTTC. Protein: CASSELAGALYEQYF.

The chain carries TRBV5-5 and TRBJ1-4; D ambiguous. The CDR3 is made up of 14 amino acids. V was clipped by 3 bases and J by 8 bases, with 14 bases between them. Looked up from germline, CDR1 is SGHKS and CDR2 is YYEKEE (reference sequence). The CDR3 region is CASSSRRLSEKLFF. Written as DNA, the CDR3 is TGTGCCAGCAGCTCCCGCCGACTGAGCGAAAAACTGTTTTTT.

The chain combines TRBV6-6 with TRBJ2-7, with unresolved D. Trimming cost V 6 bases and J 2 bases, with 17 bases left between them. CDR3 size: 15 residues. Germline CDR1 and CDR2: MNHNY and SVGAGI (reference sequence). The CDR3 nucleotides are TGTGCCAGCAGCCTACTTTTGGCAGGCACCTACGAGCAGTACTTC. Its protein is CASSLLLAGTYEQYF.

The chain employs TRBV7-2 and TRBJ1-2; no clear D gene. The CDR3 consists of 14 residues. CDR1 SGHTA and CDR2 FQGNSA come from the germline V gene. Trimming removed 0 bases at V and 7 bases at J, with 12 bases between. In DNA form, the CDR3 reads TGTGCCAGCAGCTTAGCCCGACCCAGCGGTGGCTACACCTTC. Amino acid sequence: CASSLARPSGGYTF.

V gene TRBV5-1 combines with J gene TRBJ2-5; 8 bases are a match to TRBD2. CDR3 length equals 14 residues. V was pared by 0 bases and J by 3 bases, with 1 base of the junction left unmatched. Germline CDR1 SGHRS, CDR2 YFSETQ. This chain's CDR3 is CASSLAGREETQYF. In DNA form, the CDR3 reads TGCGCCAGCAGCTTGGCCGGGAGGGAAGAGACCCAGTACTTC. Using reference TRBV5-1 and TRBJ2-5 for the parts outside the CDR3, the full variable domain is KAGVTQTPRYLIKTRGQQVTLSCSPISGHRSVSWYQQTPGQGLQFLFEYFSETQRNKGNFPGRFSGRQFSNSRSEMNVSTLELGDSALYLCASSLAGREETQYFGPGTRLLVL.

The V call is TRBV25-1, the J call TRBJ2-3, with TRBD2 matching 9 bases. With V trimmed by 5 bases and J by 6 bases, 6 bases remained unmatched. Germline lookup yields CDR1 MGHDK and CDR2 SYGVNS. The CDR3 runs 14 residues. The CDR3 spells CASSSAGGPDTQYF. In DNA form, the CDR3 reads TGTGCCAGCAGTAGCGCGGGGGGGCCGGATACGCAGTATTTT.

The rearrangement joins TRBV6-2 or TRBV6-3 to TRBJ1-2; D is unresolved. The V gene lost 6 bases and the J gene lost 0 bases, with 8 bases spanning the gap. Germline assignment: CDR1 MNHEY and CDR2 SVGEGT. CDR3 size: 13 residues. The CDR3 nucleotides are TGTGCCAGCAGCCAGACATCTAACTATGGCTACACCTTC. Amino acids: CASSQTSNYGYTF.

The chain has TRBV5-1 and TRBJ2-1; D is unclear. Germline loops: CDR1 SGHRS, CDR2 YFSETQ. V was clipped by 5 bases and J by 8 bases, with 17 bases between them. The CDR3 is 14 amino acids. CDR3 in DNA: TGCGCCAGCAGACCCGCCCCGACAATCCATGAGCAGTTCTTC. As protein: CASRPAPTIHEQFF.

The chain links TRBV5-1 to TRBJ2-5; 9 nucleotides match TRBD2. V lost 1 base to trimming and J lost 1 base; unmatched junction nucleotides: 5. Per germline, CDR1 SGHRS and CDR2 YFSETQ. CDR3 size: 16 residues. The CDR3 here is CASSLQSSGAQETQYF. The CDR3 DNA sequence: TGCGCCAGCAGCTTGCAGTCTAGCGGGGCCCAAGAGACCCAGTACTTC.

This chain links TRBV7-8 with TRBJ2-3; possible D gene TRBD2, 6 bases. The CDR3 loop spans 18 amino acids. Trimming left V 5 bases short and J 1 base short, with 22 bases between. Germline assignment: CDR1 SGHVS and CDR2 FQNEAQ. The DNA for the CDR3 is TGTGCCAGCAGCCCCCAATTGATGCGGGACCGGGGCACAGATACGCAGTATTTT. Protein sequence: CASSPQLMRDRGTDTQYF.